A selection of T cell receptor beta chains follows, all from one sample in a study of T-cell memory formation after mild COVID-19. TCRdb passed the 5' RACE reads through MiXCR, listing each CDR3 protein once. Seen here are 400,000 to 500,000 distinct CDR3 sequences, around 17% observed once, and the top ten hold roughly 21%. Sequencing was done on a sample of PBMCs or a T cell subset sorted from them (not recorded which). These receptors were collected from a man aged 18 to 29 who had mild COVID-19 (a few samples of this study predate the infection). Cell type and time point are not known. Both conserved end residues are part of each CDR3. A D gene is named only where the DNA matches it firmly. The size field is filled for only some rows; it gives once, few, many or a size class.

>13|TRBJ1-2|.|.|TRBV3-1
CASSQGETALFTF
TGTGCCAGCAGCCAAGGTGAAACTGCTCTTTTCACCTTC
>11|TRBJ1-2|.|.|TRBV28
CASSDLRGYTF
TGTGCCAGCTCTGACCTGCGGGGCTACACCTTC
>16|TRBJ2-1|.|.|TRBV9
CASSVAGSSSYNEQFF
TGTGCCAGCAGCGTAGCGGGGAGTAGCTCCTACAATGAGCAGTTCTTC
>14|TRBJ1-5|.|.|TRBV19
CASSIAGDSQPQHF
TGTGCCAGTAGTATAGCCGGGGATAGTCAGCCCCAGCATTTT
>13|TRBJ2-2|.|.|TRBV6-5
CASSPVGVGELFF
TGTGCCAGCAGCCCCGTCGGGGTCGGGGAGCTGTTTTTT
>15|TRBJ2-5|.|few|TRBV23-1
CASSQWDGGGGTQYF
TGCGCCAGCAGTCAATGGGACGGAGGAGGTGGGACCCAGTACTTC
>13|TRBJ2-1|TRBD1|.|TRBV12-3/TRBV12-4
CASSSNRGNEQFF
TGTGCCAGCAGTTCTAACAGGGGGAATGAGCAGTTCTTC
>16|TRBJ2-3|.|.|TRBV7-2
CASSLKVRGATDTQYF
TGTGCCAGCAGCTTAAAGGTTAGGGGGGCAACAGATACGCAGTATTTT
>15|TRBJ2-5|TRBD1|many|TRBV23-1
CASRSGTEHQETQYF
TGCGCCAGCAGATCCGGGACAGAACATCAAGAGACCCAGTACTTC
>14|TRBJ1-2|.|.|TRBV18
CASSPRASHYGYTF
TGTGCCAGCTCACCACGTGCCAGTCACTATGGCTACACCTTC
>14|TRBJ1-1|.|.|TRBV18
CASSPEMGNTEAFF
TGTGCCAGCTCCCCTGAAATGGGGAACACTGAAGCTTTCTTT
>14|TRBJ1-1|.|few|TRBV25-1
CASSEQRASTEAFF
TGTGCCAGCAGTGAACAGCGTGCTAGCACTGAAGCTTTCTTT
>15|TRBJ2-1|.|few|TRBV24-1
CATSDSGHGDSEQFF
TGTGCCACCAGTGATTCGGGACACGGGGATAGTGAGCAGTTCTTC
>17|TRBJ2-2|TRBD2|.|TRBV9
CASSAAPGTTNTGELFF
TGTGCCAGCAGCGCTGCCCCCGGGACTACAAACACCGGGGAGCTGTTTTTT
>14|TRBJ2-1|.|few|TRBV7-8
CASIQGSPYNEQFF
TGTGCCAGCATCCAAGGGTCTCCTTACAATGAGCAGTTCTTC
>18|TRBJ2-1|TRBD2|.|TRBV7-6
CASSRISGGGGSYNEQFF
TGTGCCAGCAGCCGTATTAGCGGGGGAGGGGGCTCCTACAATGAGCAGTTCTTC
>16|TRBJ2-1|TRBD1|.|TRBV5-1
CASSLDGTGWRNEQFF
TGCGCCAGCAGCTTGGATGGGACAGGGTGGAGGAATGAGCAGTTCTTC
>15|TRBJ1-1|.|once|TRBV28
CASSSPSPPNTEAFF
TGTGCCAGCAGTTCCCCCTCTCCGCCGAACACTGAAGCTTTCTTT
>15|TRBJ2-2|TRBD2|.|TRBV10-3
CAISQTSGITGELFF
TGTGCCATCAGCCAGACTAGCGGTATCACCGGGGAGCTGTTTTTT
>14|TRBJ1-2|.|few|TRBV27
CASSSYRVGYGYTF
TGTGCCAGCAGCTCCTACAGGGTTGGGTATGGCTACACCTTC
>15|TRBJ1-2|.|few|TRBV5-5
CASSLEPGEDYGYTF
TGTGCCAGCAGCTTGGAACCAGGGGAGGACTATGGCTACACCTTC
>15|TRBJ1-2|.|few|TRBV4-3
CASSQDLQGLYGYTF
TGCGCCAGCAGCCAAGATCTTCAAGGACTCTATGGCTACACCTTC
>16|TRBJ2-1|TRBD2|.|TRBV7-6
CASSARLAGGNNEQFF
TGTGCCAGCAGCGCCAGACTAGCGGGGGGAAACAATGAGCAGTTCTTC
>13|TRBJ2-2|.|.|TRBV2
CASSEAATGELFF
TGTGCCAGCAGTGAAGCGGCTACCGGGGAGCTGTTTTTT
>13|TRBJ1-4|.|few|TRBV7-9
CASSPPDREKLFF
TGTGCCAGCAGCCCCCCCGACAGAGAAAAACTGTTTTTT
>15|TRBJ1-6|TRBD1|few|TRBV3-1
CASSSNRGGNSPLHF
TGTGCCAGCAGCTCGAACAGGGGAGGTAATTCACCCCTCCACTTT
>14|TRBJ2-7|TRBD1|few|TRBV7-9
CASSWTGRAYEQYF
TGTGCCAGCAGCTGGACAGGGCGCGCCTACGAGCAGTACTTC
>15|TRBJ2-2|TRBD2|few|TRBV20-1
CSARLGGLADGELFF
TGCAGTGCTAGGCTTGGGGGACTAGCGGACGGGGAGCTGTTTTTT
>16|TRBJ1-1|TRBD1|many|TRBV7-9
CASYRDRGHVGTEAFF
TGTGCCAGCTATCGGGACAGGGGGCACGTAGGAACTGAAGCTTTCTTT
>13|TRBJ2-5|.|.|TRBV7-9
CASSSGQKETQYF
TGTGCCAGCAGTTCCGGTCAGAAAGAGACCCAGTACTTC
>12|TRBJ1-5|.|.|TRBV12-3/TRBV12-4
CASNLGLWPQHF
TGTGCCAGCAATTTAGGTCTCTGGCCCCAGCATTTT
>15|TRBJ2-1|.|few|TRBV12-3/TRBV12-4
CASSTLGQGLNEQFF
TGTGCCAGCAGTACCCTGGGGCAGGGACTCAATGAGCAGTTCTTC
>14|TRBJ2-7|.|.|TRBV6-2/TRBV6-3
CASTRDGISYEQYF
TGTGCCAGCACCCGGGACGGAATATCCTACGAGCAGTACTTC
>15|TRBJ1-5|.|many|TRBV3-1
CASSQGVESNQPQHF
TGTGCCAGCAGCCAAGGCGTTGAGAGCAATCAGCCCCAGCATTTT
>15|TRBJ2-3|.|few|TRBV28
CASTQVGEPTDTQYF
TGTGCCAGCACCCAGGTCGGGGAACCCACAGATACGCAGTATTTT
>17|TRBJ1-4|.|few|TRBV3-1
CASSQGAAGTGNEKLFF
TGTGCCAGCAGCCAAGGGGCCGCCGGGACCGGCAATGAAAAACTGTTTTTT
>13|TRBJ1-1|.|many|TRBV18
CASSPDMNTEAFF
TGTGCCAGCTCACCAGACATGAACACTGAAGCTTTCTTT
>15|TRBJ2-2|TRBD1|.|TRBV5-1
CASSSGQGDSGELFF
TGCGCCAGCAGCTCTGGACAGGGAGATTCCGGGGAGCTGTTTTTT
>14|TRBJ2-3|.|many|TRBV12-3/TRBV12-4
CASSFGVPTDTQYF
TGTGCCAGCAGTTTCGGGGTCCCCACAGATACGCAGTATTTT
>15|TRBJ2-2|TRBD1|few|TRBV4-3
CASSQGTGPTGELFF
TGCGCCAGCAGCCAAGGGACAGGTCCCACCGGGGAGCTGTTTTTT
>13|TRBJ2-7|.|few|TRBV5-1
CASSFGRGYEQYF
TGCGCCAGCAGCTTCGGTAGAGGGTACGAGCAGTACTTC